This T cell receptor (beta chain) was documented in a study of blood T cell repertoires in COVID-19. Study overall: Specimens from acute and convalescent COVID-19 originated in the United States, Italy and Spain.

The data were produced by immunoSEQ multiplex PCR, yet TCRdb's version contains in-frame clones alone and is incomplete. This table holds around 170,000 clones, approximately 80% found once. The CDR3 loop spans 14 amino acids. The V segment lost 7 bases and the J segment 4 bases; nucleotides outside the gene matches: 7. CDR1 MDHEN and CDR2 SYDVKM come from the germline V gene. The chain carries TRBV28 and TRBJ1-5, with 7 bases that match TRBD1. This TCR came from a human donor in a cohort sampled during active COVID-19. Sequenced material: peripheral blood. CDR3 residues: CASTQGQINQPQHF. CDR3 sequence (DNA): TGTGCCAGCACCCAGGGACAGATTAATCAGCCCCAGCATTTT.